Listed below are T cell receptor beta chains from one sample, sequenced in a study of blood T cell repertoires in COVID-19. Assay used: immunoSEQ multiplex PCR; TCRdb lists only in-frame clones, some missing. The sample consists of under 95,000 clones, around 87% of them appearing once. What was sequenced was peripheral blood. These receptors were obtained from a human donor with acute or convalescent COVID-19. The donor label of this sample is uncertain. Both conserved end residues are part of each CDR3. Each record gives: J gene, V gene, CDR3 protein.

j_call: TRBJ2-3; v_call: TRBV7-3; cdr3_aa: CASSLTPGTDTQYF
j_call: TRBJ1-4; v_call: TRBV7-2; cdr3_aa: CASSLVGLNEKLFF
j_call: TRBJ1-2; v_call: TRBV5-1; cdr3_aa: CASRGERGTNYGYTF
j_call: TRBJ1-2; v_call: TRBV4-1; cdr3_aa: CASSQDRTGENGYTF
j_call: TRBJ2-5; v_call: TRBV28; cdr3_aa: CASSLSRGQRRYQETQYF
j_call: TRBJ1-1; v_call: TRBV18; cdr3_aa: CASSPLQGPLDNTEAFF
j_call: TRBJ1-1; v_call: TRBV18; cdr3_aa: CASSPQTGDAEAFF
j_call: TRBJ2-7; v_call: TRBV3-1/TRBV3-2; cdr3_aa: CASSRTSYEQYF
j_call: TRBJ2-3; v_call: TRBV29-1; cdr3_aa: CSVEGAAGLSTDTQYF
j_call: TRBJ2-7; v_call: TRBV19; cdr3_aa: CASSTGQSYEQYF
j_call: TRBJ1-1; v_call: TRBV3-1/TRBV3-2; cdr3_aa: CASSQPGMNTEAFF
j_call: TRBJ1-1; v_call: TRBV7-9; cdr3_aa: CASSPMNTEAFF
j_call: TRBJ2-5; v_call: TRBV6-2/TRBV6-3; cdr3_aa: CASSRTARDVQETQYF
j_call: TRBJ2-1; v_call: TRBV11-3; cdr3_aa: CASSLRSGGGYLEFF
j_call: TRBJ1-3; v_call: TRBV3-1/TRBV3-2; cdr3_aa: CASSQGRTGNTIYF
j_call: TRBJ2-1; v_call: TRBV5-4; cdr3_aa: CASSSRLAGNNEQFF
j_call: TRBJ2-5; v_call: TRBV15; cdr3_aa: CATSRGEVSTKQETQYF
j_call: TRBJ1-1; v_call: TRBV7-3; cdr3_aa: CASSVRGDDTEAFF
j_call: TRBJ1-5; v_call: TRBV2; cdr3_aa: CASSEGPAADQPQHF
j_call: TRBJ1-3; v_call: TRBV12-3/TRBV12-4; cdr3_aa: CASSLQGNTIYF
j_call: TRBJ2-7; v_call: TRBV3-1/TRBV3-2; cdr3_aa: CASSPVAGGREQYF
j_call: TRBJ2-7; v_call: TRBV6-2/TRBV6-3; cdr3_aa: CASSLYPIGQAGYEQYF
j_call: TRBJ1-5; v_call: TRBV4-1; cdr3_aa: CASSQLTGVGNQPQHF
j_call: TRBJ2-5; v_call: TRBV7-3; cdr3_aa: CASSAGLAGVETQYF
j_call: TRBJ2-5; v_call: TRBV30; cdr3_aa: CAWSFGGGETQYF
j_call: TRBJ2-6; v_call: TRBV5-3; cdr3_aa: CARSKQGFSGWEFSGANVLTF
j_call: TRBJ2-3; v_call: TRBV27; cdr3_aa: CASSLSWRSTDTQYF
j_call: TRBJ2-2; v_call: TRBV11-2; cdr3_aa: CASSPTEGPTGELFF
j_call: TRBJ2-7; v_call: TRBV5-1; cdr3_aa: CARRGGGGGSSYEQYF
j_call: TRBJ1-5; v_call: TRBV10-3; cdr3_aa: CAISEGGEQPQHF
j_call: TRBJ2-7; v_call: TRBV27; cdr3_aa: CASSRDREPPYEQYF
j_call: TRBJ2-7; v_call: TRBV15; cdr3_aa: CATSRDVGPTYEQYF